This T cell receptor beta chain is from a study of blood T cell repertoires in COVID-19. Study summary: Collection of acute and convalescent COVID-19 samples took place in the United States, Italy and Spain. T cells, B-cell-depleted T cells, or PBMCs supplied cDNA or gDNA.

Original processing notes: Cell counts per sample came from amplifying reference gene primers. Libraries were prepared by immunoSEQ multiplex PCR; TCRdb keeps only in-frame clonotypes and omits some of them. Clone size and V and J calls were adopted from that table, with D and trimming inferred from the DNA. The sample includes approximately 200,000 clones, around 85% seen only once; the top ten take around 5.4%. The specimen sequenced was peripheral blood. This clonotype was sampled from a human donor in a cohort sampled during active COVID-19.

The CDR3 reads CSASERGLGLIETQYF. The DNA of the CDR3 is TGCAGTGCTAGTGAACGGGGACTCGGACTAATAGAGACCCAGTACTTC. The rearrangement uses TRBV20-1 and TRBJ2-5, with D tentatively TRBD2 (6 bases). CDR3 length: 16 amino acids. Germline assignment: CDR1 DFQATT and CDR2 SNEGSKA (reference sequence). V shed 3 bases and J shed 4 bases, with 21 bases lying between them.